A single sample gave rise to the 8 T cell receptor beta chains below, sequenced in a study of shared clonotypes between healthy human individuals. This table comes from immunoSEQ multiplex PCR, and its TCRdb copy is limited to in-frame clones, with some not included. The repertoire holds about 1 million clones, with approximately 76% as singletons. The sequenced sample consisted of memory CD4+ T cells sorted from blood. Subset described: CD45RA-negative fraction. Receptors originate from a man aged 18 to 30 in good health.

This sequence joins TRBV7-2 and TRBJ2-7; 7 nucleotides agree with TRBD2. Germline assignment: CDR1 SGHTA and CDR2 FQGNSA. The ends lost 0 bases at V and 5 bases at J; junction bases unmatched: 7. CDR3 length: 15 amino acids. The CDR3 spells CASSLAGGPYHEQYF. CDR3 DNA: TGTGCCAGCAGCTTAGCGGGAGGGCCTTACCACGAGCAGTACTTC.

This chain joins TRBV5-1 and TRBJ2-3; D gene ambiguous. This CDR3 is 13 amino acids long. Looked up from germline, CDR1 is SGHRS and CDR2 is YFSETQ. V shed 2 bases and J shed 2 bases, with 6 bases lying between them. CDR3 loop: CASSFRATDTQYF. The CDR3 coding sequence is TGCGCCAGCAGCTTCAGAGCCACAGATACGCAGTATTTT.

The chain links TRBV9 to TRBJ2-5, with 7 bases matching TRBD2. V shed 0 bases and J 0 bases; nucleotides not matched to a gene: 2. Per the germline V gene, CDR1 is SGDLS and CDR2 is YYNGEE. The CDR3 covers 15 residues. The CDR3 loop is CASSVAGTNQETQYF. In DNA, the CDR3 is TGTGCCAGCAGCGTAGCGGGGACTAACCAAGAGACCCAGTACTTC.

The V and J genes are TRBV11-2 and TRBJ1-1, with TRBD1 as a possible D gene (6 bases). The CDR3 loop spans 14 amino acids. Trimming stripped 5 bases from V and 1 base from J, with 11 bases between. In germline, CDR1 is SGHAT, CDR2 FQNNGV. As DNA, the CDR3 is TGTGCCAGCAGCCGCGGGGGACAGAACACTGAAGCTTTCTTT. The encoded protein is CASSRGGQNTEAFF.

The chain links TRBV19 to TRBJ2-3, with D perhaps given as TRBD1 or TRBD2 (5 bases each). V was clipped by 4 bases and J by 2 bases, with 10 bases between them. The V gene's germline CDR1 is LNHDA and CDR2 SQIVND (reference sequence). The CDR3 is made up of 14 amino acids. The CDR3: CASSTGPNTDTQYF. CDR3 nucleotide sequence: TGTGCCAGTAGTACGGGACCTAACACAGATACGCAGTATTTT.

The rearrangement joins TRBV6-1 to TRBJ2-5; 13 bases agree with TRBD2. V lost 7 bases to trimming and J lost 5 bases; unmatched junction nucleotides: 7. The germline V gene has CDR1 MNHNS and CDR2 SASEGT. This CDR3 has 15 residues. The CDR3 loop is CASTGTSGVTETQYF. CDR3 sequence (DNA): TGTGCCAGCACTGGGACTAGCGGGGTCACGGAGACCCAGTACTTC.

This clone was observed at least ten times. This chain joins TRBV11-2 and TRBJ2-1; D may be TRBD2 (7 bases). CDR1 SGHAT and CDR2 FQNNGV come from the germline V gene. The CDR3 is 18 amino acids. V was pared by 0 bases and J by 10 bases, with 25 bases between. The CDR3 nucleotides read TGTGCCAGCAGCTTAGATGGGGGGCCCGGCGGGAGTTCTTACGAGCAGTTCTTC. It translates to CASSLDGGPGGSSYEQFF.

This clone was observed a single time. The V gene is TRBV2, the J gene TRBJ2-7; 7 bases are a match to TRBD2. This CDR3 is 14 amino acids long. Trimming cost V 9 bases and J 2 bases; bases outside gene matches: 10. CDR1 is SNHLY, CDR2 FYNNEI, per germline. The CDR3 nucleotides are TGTGCCAGTGAGAAAACCGGGACTACCTACGAGCAGTACTTC. Translating gives CASEKTGTTYEQYF.